This TCR beta chain was identified during a study of blood T cell repertoires in COVID-19. Libraries were prepared by immunoSEQ multiplex PCR; TCRdb keeps only in-frame clonotypes and omits some of them. The table includes 150,000 to 180,000 clones, approximately 83% detected once. Trimming removed 3 bases from V and 6 bases from J, with 11 bases in between. There are 14 residues in the CDR3. The germline V gene encodes CDR1 KGHSH and CDR2 LQKENI. The rearrangement joins TRBV18 to TRBJ2-2; D remains ambiguous. The sequence came from a woman aged 55-70 years with acute or convalescent COVID-19. The sample comprised peripheral blood. CDR3: CASSPGLRSGELFF. The CDR3 nucleotides are TGTGCCAGCTCACCCGGTCTGAGGTCCGGGGAGCTGTTTTTT.